A selection of T cell receptor beta chains follows, all from one sample in a study of regulatory T cells in long-lasting Graves disease. TCRdb reprocessed the multiplex PCR reads with MiXCR, giving one entry per CDR3 protein. The profile shows fewer than 600,000 distinct CDR3 sequences, around a fifth of them singletons. The sequencing here drew on peripheral blood mononuclear cells (PBMCs), taken when the disease was refractory, from a patient treated with antithyroid drugs. The receptors were gathered from a female donor with Graves disease. Both conserved end residues are part of each CDR3. Fields, in order: clone size, J gene, V gene, D gene, CDR3 protein, CDR3 DNA. A D gene is named only where the DNA matches it firmly. Part of the rows lack a size; the others show once, few, many or a class for expanded clones.

>.|TRBJ1-1|TRBV7-9|.
CASSKGPPNTEAFF
TGTGCCAGCAGCAAGGGACCTCCGAACACTGAAGCTTTCTTT
>.|TRBJ2-3|TRBV20-1|.
CSASEALTDTDTQYF
TGCAGTGCTAGTGAAGCTCTTACTGACACAGATACGCAGTATTTT
>many|TRBJ2-5|TRBV7-2|.
CASSSRRDQGGRETQYF
TGTGCCAGCAGCTCCAGGAGGGATCAAGGGGGCAGGGAGACCCAGTACTTC
>many|TRBJ1-1|TRBV6-1|.
CAIKREGNTEAFF
TGTGCCATAAAACGCGAAGGGAACACTGAAGCTTTCTTT
>few|TRBJ2-1|TRBV2|TRBD2
CASRLPGTRQNEQFF
TGTGCCAGCAGGCTTCCCGGGACTAGACAGAATGAGCAGTTCTTC
>many|TRBJ2-7|TRBV11-1|.
CASSLMSGNSYEQYF
TGTGCCAGCAGCTTAATGTCGGGGAACTCCTACGAGCAGTACTTC
>.|TRBJ2-2|TRBV7-9|.
CASSLALKTNTGELFF
TGTGCCAGCAGCTTAGCACTTAAAACGAACACCGGGGAGCTGTTTTTT
>.|TRBJ1-6|TRBV20-1|.
CSARTETDSPLHF
TGCAGTGCTAGGACAGAAACTGACTCACCCCTCCACTTT
>many|TRBJ2-7|TRBV12-3/TRBV12-4|TRBD2
CASRPTSGSYEQYF
TGTGCCAGCAGGCCGACTAGCGGGAGTTACGAGCAGTACTTC
>few|TRBJ2-5|TRBV24-1|.
CATSEPEAGSETQYF
TGTGCCACCAGTGAGCCAGAGGCCGGGTCAGAGACCCAGTACTTC
>many|TRBJ2-5|TRBV28|.
CASSPLTYEETQYF
TGTGCCAGCAGTCCATTGACTTATGAAGAGACCCAGTACTTC
>.|TRBJ2-7|TRBV7-8|.
CASSDIGQNYEQYF
TGTGCCAGCAGCGATATAGGACAGAACTACGAGCAGTACTTC
>many|TRBJ2-7|TRBV5-1|.
CASSLPGRIYEQYF
TGCGCCAGCAGCTTACCCGGGAGAATCTACGAGCAGTACTTC
>many|TRBJ1-3|TRBV29-1|.
CSVVKGSGNTIYF
TGCAGCGTTGTTAAGGGTTCTGGAAACACCATATATTTT
>many|TRBJ2-7|TRBV12-3/TRBV12-4|.
CASSLRQSYEQYF
TGTGCCAGCAGTTTAAGGCAGAGCTACGAGCAGTACTTC
>many|TRBJ1-2|TRBV28|.
CASSLVQYGYTF
TGTGCCAGCAGTTTGGTCCAATATGGCTACACCTTC
>few|TRBJ2-3|TRBV4-2|.
CASSQGTISTDTQYF
TGTGCCAGCAGCCAAGGAACTATAAGCACAGATACGCAGTATTTT
>.|TRBJ2-6|TRBV19|.
CASSMSTELAGANVLTF
TGTGCCAGTAGTATGTCCACGGAGTTAGCTGGGGCCAACGTCCTGACTTTC
>few|TRBJ2-2|TRBV9|.
CASSVVVGSGELFF
TGTGCCAGCAGCGTAGTGGTCGGTTCCGGGGAGCTGTTTTTT
>.|TRBJ2-3|TRBV7-9|TRBD1
CASSEGAYAQYF
TGTGCCAGCAGCGAGGGGGCGTATGCGCAGTATTTT
>many|TRBJ2-5|TRBV6-5|.
CASSYSETQYF
TGTGCCAGCAGTTACTCGGAGACCCAGTACTTC
>many|TRBJ1-3|TRBV12-3/TRBV12-4|.
CATPRGARAGNTIYF
TGTGCCACCCCCCGGGGGGCGCGAGCTGGAAACACCATATATTTT